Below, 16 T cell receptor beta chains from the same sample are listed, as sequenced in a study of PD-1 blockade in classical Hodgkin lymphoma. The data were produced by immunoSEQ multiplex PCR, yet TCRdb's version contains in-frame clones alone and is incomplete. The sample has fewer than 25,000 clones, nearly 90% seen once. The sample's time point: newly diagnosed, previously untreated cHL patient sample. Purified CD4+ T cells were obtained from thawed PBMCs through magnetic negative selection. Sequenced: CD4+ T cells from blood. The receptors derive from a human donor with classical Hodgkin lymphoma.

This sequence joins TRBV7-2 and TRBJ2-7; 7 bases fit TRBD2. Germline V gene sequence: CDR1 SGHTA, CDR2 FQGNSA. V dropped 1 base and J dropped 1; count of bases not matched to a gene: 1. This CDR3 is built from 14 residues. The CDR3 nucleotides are TGTGCCAGCAGCTTAGGGCGGGGGTCCTACGAGCAGTACTTC. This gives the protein CASSLGRGSYEQYF.

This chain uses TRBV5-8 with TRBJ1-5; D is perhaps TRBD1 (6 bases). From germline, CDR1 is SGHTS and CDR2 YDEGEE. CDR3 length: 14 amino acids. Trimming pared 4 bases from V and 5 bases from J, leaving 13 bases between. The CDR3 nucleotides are TGTGCCAGCAGCCCAGGGGTACGCGATCAGCCCCAGCATTTT. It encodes CASSPGVRDQPQHF.

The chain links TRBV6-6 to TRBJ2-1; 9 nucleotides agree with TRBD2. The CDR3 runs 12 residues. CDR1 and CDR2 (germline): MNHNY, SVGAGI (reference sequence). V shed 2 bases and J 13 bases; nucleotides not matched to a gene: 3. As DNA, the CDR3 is TGTGCCAGCAGTTACGCGGGGACTAGCCAGTTCTTC. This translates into CASSYAGTSQFF.

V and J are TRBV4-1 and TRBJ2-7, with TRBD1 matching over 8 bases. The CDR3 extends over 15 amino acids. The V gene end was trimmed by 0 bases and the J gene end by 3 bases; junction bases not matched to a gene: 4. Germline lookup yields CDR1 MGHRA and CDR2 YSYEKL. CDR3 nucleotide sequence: TGCGCCAGCAGCCAAGATTTTGACAGGGGCTACGAGCAGTACTTC. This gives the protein CASSQDFDRGYEQYF.

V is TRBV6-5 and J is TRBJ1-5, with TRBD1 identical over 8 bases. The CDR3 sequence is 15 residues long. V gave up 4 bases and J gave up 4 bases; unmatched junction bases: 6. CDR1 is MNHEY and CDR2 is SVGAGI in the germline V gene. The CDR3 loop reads CASSSYRGGNQPQHF. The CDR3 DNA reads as TGTGCCAGCAGTTCATACAGGGGGGGGAATCAGCCCCAGCATTTT.

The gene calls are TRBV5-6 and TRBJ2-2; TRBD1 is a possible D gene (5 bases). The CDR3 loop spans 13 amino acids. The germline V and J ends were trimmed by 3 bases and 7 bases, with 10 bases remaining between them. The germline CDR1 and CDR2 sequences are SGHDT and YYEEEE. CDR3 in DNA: TGTGCCAGCAGCTCTCAAAGGGGCGGGGAGCTGTTTTTT. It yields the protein CASSSQRGGELFF.

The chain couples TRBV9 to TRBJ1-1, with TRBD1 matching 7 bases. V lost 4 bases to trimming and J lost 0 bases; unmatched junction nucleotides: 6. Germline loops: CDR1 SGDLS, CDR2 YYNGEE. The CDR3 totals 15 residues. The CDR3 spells CASSKGQSMNTEAFF. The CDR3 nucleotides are TGTGCCAGCAGCAAGGGACAGAGTATGAACACTGAAGCTTTCTTT.

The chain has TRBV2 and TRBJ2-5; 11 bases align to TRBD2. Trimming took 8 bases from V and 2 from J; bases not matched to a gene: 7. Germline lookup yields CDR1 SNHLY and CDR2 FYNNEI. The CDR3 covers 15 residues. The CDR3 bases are TGTGCCAGCGTTCCGACTAGCGGGGTTCAAGAGACCCAGTACTTC. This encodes CASVPTSGVQETQYF.

This chain's CDR3 is CASSLWRTGGAFTEAFF. The CDR3 region has the DNA TGTGCCAGCAGCTTGTGGAGGACAGGGGGCGCGTTCACTGAAGCTTTCTTT. The V gene is TRBV5-6, the J gene TRBJ1-1, with 11 bases matching TRBD1. CDR1 SGHDT and CDR2 YYEEEE come from the germline V gene. J lost 4 bases, V lost 1 base, and 9 bases had no gene match. This CDR3 comprises 17 residues.

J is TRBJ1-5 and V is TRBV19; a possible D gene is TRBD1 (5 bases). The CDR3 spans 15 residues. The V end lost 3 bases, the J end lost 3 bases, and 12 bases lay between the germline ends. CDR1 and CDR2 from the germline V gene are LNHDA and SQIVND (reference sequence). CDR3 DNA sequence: TGTGCCAGTAGTATCGTAACAGGTGACAATCAGCCCCAGCATTTT. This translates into CASSIVTGDNQPQHF.

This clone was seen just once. Here the CDR3 DNA reads TGTGCCTGGGGACTGCCGGAGGCCAACTATGGCTACACCTTC. Protein: CAWGLPEANYGYTF. The J gene is TRBJ1-2, the V gene TRBV30; no firm D call. The CDR3 runs 14 residues. V was shortened by 5 bases and J by 2 bases, with 15 bases between the two germline ends. Germline values: CDR1 GTSNPN, CDR2 SVGIG (reference sequence).

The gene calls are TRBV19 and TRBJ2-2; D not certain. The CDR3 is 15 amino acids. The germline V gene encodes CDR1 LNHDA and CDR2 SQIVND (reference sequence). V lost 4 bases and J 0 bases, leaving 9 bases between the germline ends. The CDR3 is CASSKAHTNTGELFF. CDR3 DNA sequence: TGTGCCAGTAGTAAGGCACACACGAACACCGGGGAGCTGTTTTTT. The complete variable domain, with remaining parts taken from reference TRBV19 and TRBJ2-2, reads DGGITQSPKYLFRKEGQNVTLSCEQNLNHDAMYWYRQDPGQGLRLIYYSQIVNDFQKGDIAEGYSVSREKKESFPLTVTSAQKNPTAFYLCASSKAHTNTGELFFGEGSRLTVL.

Written as DNA, the CDR3 is TGTGCCTGCTCCAGGGTCGGCAACACTGAAGCTTTCTTT. Protein sequence: CACSRVGNTEAFF. This sequence joins TRBV6-5 and TRBJ1-1; D is possibly TRBD1 (5 bases). The CDR3 loop spans 13 amino acids. Deletions cut 11 bases from V and 2 bases from J, with 15 bases between. Germline-derived CDR1 and CDR2 are MNHEY and SVGAGI.

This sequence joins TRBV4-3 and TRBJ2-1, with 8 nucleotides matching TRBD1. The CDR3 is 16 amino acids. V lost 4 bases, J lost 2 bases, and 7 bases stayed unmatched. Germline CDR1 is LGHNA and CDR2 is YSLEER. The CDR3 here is CASSLDRDRPYNEQFF. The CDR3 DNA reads TGCGCCAGCAGCCTTGACCGGGACAGGCCCTACAATGAGCAGTTCTTC.

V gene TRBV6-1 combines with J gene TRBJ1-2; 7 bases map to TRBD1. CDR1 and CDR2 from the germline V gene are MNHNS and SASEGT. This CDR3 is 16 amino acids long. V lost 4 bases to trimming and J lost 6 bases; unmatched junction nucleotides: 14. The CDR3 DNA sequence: TGTGCCAGCAGTGCGCTCCTACAGGGGCAAGGGGATGGCTACACCTTC. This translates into CASSALLQGQGDGYTF.

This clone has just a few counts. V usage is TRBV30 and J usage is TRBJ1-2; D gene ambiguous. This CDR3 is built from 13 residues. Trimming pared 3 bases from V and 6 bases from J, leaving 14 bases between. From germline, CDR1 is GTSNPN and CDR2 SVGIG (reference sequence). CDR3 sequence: CAWSQIRGDGYTF. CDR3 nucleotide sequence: TGTGCCTGGAGCCAGATTCGGGGAGATGGCTACACCTTC.